The sequence of this T cell receptor beta chain was determined in a study of T cells after somatic rescue of genetic block. The repertoire was sequenced with immunoSEQ multiplex PCR; TCRdb's copy has only in-frame clones and lacks some. The sample lists around 67,000 clones, roughly 91% occurring once. The TCR sequence derives from a man under 40. The specimen sequenced was peripheral blood mononuclear cells (PBMCs).

CDR3 sequence (DNA): TGTGCCAGCTCGGGAAACCTCTACGAGCAGTACTTC. Translating it yields CASSGNLYEQYF. The rearrangement links TRBV2 to TRBJ2-7; perhaps TRBD2 as D (5 bases). The CDR3 has 12 residues. V was clipped by 8 bases and J by 3 bases, with 11 bases between them. In germline, CDR1 is SNHLY, CDR2 FYNNEI. Full variable domain (outside the CDR3, taken from reference TRBV2 and TRBJ2-7): EPEVTQTPSHQVTQMGQEVILRCVPISNHLYFYWYRQILGQKVEFLVSFYNNEISEKSEIFDDQFSVERPDGSNFTLKIRSTKLEDSAMYFCASSGNLYEQYFGPGTRLTVT.